This T cell receptor (beta chain) stems from a study of shared clonotypes between healthy human individuals. This table comes from immunoSEQ multiplex PCR, and its TCRdb copy is limited to in-frame clones, with some not included. Of a few million clones in the sample, over 85% were seen once. V was shortened by 0 bases and J by 2 bases, with 15 bases between the two germline ends. Germline V gene data show CDR1 as SGDLS and CDR2 as YYNGEE. This CDR3 is built from 16 residues. The material sequenced was naive CD4+ T cells sorted from blood. As for subset: CD45RA+ positively selected. This TCR derives from a man aged 18 to 29 in good health. The chain employs TRBV9 and TRBJ2-7; the D is unclear. Here the CDR3 DNA reads TGTGCCAGCAGCGTAGCAGGTACTACCACGGCCTACGAGCAGTACTTC. This sequence encodes CASSVAGTTTAYEQYF.